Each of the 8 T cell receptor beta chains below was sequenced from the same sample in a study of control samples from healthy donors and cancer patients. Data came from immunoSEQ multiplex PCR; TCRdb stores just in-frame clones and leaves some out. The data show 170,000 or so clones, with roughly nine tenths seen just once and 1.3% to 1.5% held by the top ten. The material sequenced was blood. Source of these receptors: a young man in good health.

The CDR3 protein is CASSLAPVDTQYF. CDR3 nucleotide sequence: TGTGCCAGCAGCTTGGCGCCCGTCGATACGCAGTATTTT. The V gene is TRBV5-4, the J gene TRBJ2-3, with no clear D. V was cut by 0 bases and J by 6 bases, with 8 bases left in between. The germline V gene encodes CDR1 SGHNT and CDR2 YYREEE (reference sequence). CDR3 size: 13 residues.

The DNA for the CDR3 is TGTGCCAGCAGTTGGGACAGGGGGCGCGAGCAGTACTTC. Its protein product is CASSWDRGREQYF. V is TRBV27 and J is TRBJ2-7, with 12 nucleotides matching TRBD1. The CDR3 sequence is 13 residues long. Germline assignment: CDR1 MNHEY and CDR2 SMNVEV (reference sequence). Trimming removed 4 bases from V and 6 bases from J; junction bases left unmatched: 1.

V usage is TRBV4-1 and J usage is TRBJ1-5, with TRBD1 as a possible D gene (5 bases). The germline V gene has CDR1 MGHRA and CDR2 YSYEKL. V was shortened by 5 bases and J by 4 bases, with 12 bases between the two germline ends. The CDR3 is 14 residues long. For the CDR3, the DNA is TGCGCCAGCAGCTCGGGACTCCGAAATCAGCCCCAGCATTTT. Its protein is CASSSGLRNQPQHF.

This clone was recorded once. CDR3: CASVSSTDTQYF. Here the CDR3 DNA reads TGTGCCAGCGTTTCTAGCACAGATACGCAGTATTTT. The chain links TRBV6-5 to TRBJ2-3, with D uncertain. CDR3 length equals 12 residues. Germline-derived CDR1 and CDR2 are MNHEY and SVGAGI. Deletions cut 8 bases from V and 0 bases from J, with 6 bases between.

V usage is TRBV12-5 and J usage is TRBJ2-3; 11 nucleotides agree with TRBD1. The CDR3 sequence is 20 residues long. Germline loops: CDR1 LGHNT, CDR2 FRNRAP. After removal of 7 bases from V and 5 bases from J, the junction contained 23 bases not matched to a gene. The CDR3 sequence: CASASLLSGTGGRFIDTQYF. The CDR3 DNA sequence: TGTGCTAGTGCCTCACTTCTGTCCGGGACAGGGGGAAGATTTATAGATACGCAGTATTTT.

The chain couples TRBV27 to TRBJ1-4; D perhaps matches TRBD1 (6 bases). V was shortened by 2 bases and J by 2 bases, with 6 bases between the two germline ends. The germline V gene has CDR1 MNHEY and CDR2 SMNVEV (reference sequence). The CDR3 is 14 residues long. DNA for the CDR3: TGTGCCAGCAGTTTACAGGGGACTAATGAAAAACTGTTTTTT. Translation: CASSLQGTNEKLFF.

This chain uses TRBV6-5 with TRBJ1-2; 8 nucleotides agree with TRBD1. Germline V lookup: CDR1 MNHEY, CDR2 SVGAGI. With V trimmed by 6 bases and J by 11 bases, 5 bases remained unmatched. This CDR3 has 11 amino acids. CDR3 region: CASSDRGRYTF. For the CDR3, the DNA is TGTGCCAGCAGCGACAGGGGACGGTACACCTTC.

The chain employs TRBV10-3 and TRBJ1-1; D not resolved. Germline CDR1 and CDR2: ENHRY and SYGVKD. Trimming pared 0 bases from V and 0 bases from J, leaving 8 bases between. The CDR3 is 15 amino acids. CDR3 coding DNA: TGTGCCATCAGTGAGTCCTACGGTATGAACACTGAAGCTTTCTTT. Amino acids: CAISESYGMNTEAFF.